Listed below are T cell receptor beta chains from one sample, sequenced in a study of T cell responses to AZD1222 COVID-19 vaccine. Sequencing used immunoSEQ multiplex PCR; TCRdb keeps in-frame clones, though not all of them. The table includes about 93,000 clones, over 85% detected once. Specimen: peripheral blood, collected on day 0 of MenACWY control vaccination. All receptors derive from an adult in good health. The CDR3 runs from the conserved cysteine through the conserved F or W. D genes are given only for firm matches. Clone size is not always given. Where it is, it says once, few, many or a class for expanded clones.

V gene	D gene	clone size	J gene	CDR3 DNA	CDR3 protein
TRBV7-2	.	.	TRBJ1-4	TGTGCCAGCAGCCCCTCGACAGCTCCCAATGAAAAACTGTTTTTT	CASSPSTAPNEKLFF
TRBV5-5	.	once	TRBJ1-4	TGTGCCAGCAGCTTAACCACAGGGTGGGGGGATGAAAAACTGTTTTTT	CASSLTTGWGDEKLFF
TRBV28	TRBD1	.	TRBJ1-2	TGTGCCAGCAGTTACGGACAGGGGTCCTATGGCTACACCTTC	CASSYGQGSYGYTF
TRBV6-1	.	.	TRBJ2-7	TGTGCCAGCAGTGAAAGGGACTCCTACGAGCAGTACTTC	CASSERDSYEQYF
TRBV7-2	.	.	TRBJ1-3	TGTGCCAGCAGCGCGCAGGGCTCTGGAAACACCATATATTTT	CASSAQGSGNTIYF
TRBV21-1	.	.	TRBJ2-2	TGTGCCAGCACCCTGCCCACCGGGGAGCTGTTTTTT	CASTLPTGELFF
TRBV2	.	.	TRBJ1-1	TGTGCCAGCAGTGAGATCGGGGACACTGAAGCTTTCTTT	CASSEIGDTEAFF
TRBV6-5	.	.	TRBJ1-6	TGTGCCAGCAGAGGGGGAAGCTCCTATAATTCACCCCTCCACTTT	CASRGGSSYNSPLHF
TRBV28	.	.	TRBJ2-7	TGTGCCAGCAGTTTTGTTGGGGAAGGGACCTCCTACGAGCAGTACTTC	CASSFVGEGTSYEQYF
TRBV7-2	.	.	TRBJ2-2	TGTGCCAGCAGCTTCGGAGCCGGGAACACCGGGGAGCTGTTTTTT	CASSFGAGNTGELFF
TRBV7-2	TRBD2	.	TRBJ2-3	TGTGCCAGCAGCTTAGACGTAGCGGGGGGGCCAGATACGCAGTATTTT	CASSLDVAGGPDTQYF
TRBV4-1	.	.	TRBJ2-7	TGCGCCAGCAGCCAAGATTATAGAGGAGCCTACGAGCAGTACTTC	CASSQDYRGAYEQYF
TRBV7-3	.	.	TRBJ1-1	TGTGCCAGCAGCATCCAGTCGAACACTGAAGCTTTCTTT	CASSIQSNTEAFF
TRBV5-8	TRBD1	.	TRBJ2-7	TGTGCCAGCAGCATCGGACAGGTCACCTACGAGCAGTACTTC	CASSIGQVTYEQYF